This T cell receptor beta chain is drawn from a study of blood T cell repertoires in COVID-19. Study context: PBMCs, B-cell-depleted T cells, or T cells provided the cDNA or gDNA that made up the material.

This clone was observed a few times. Authors' methods: Nucleated cell number was recorded as an estimate derived from reference gene primer amplification. Sequenced by immunoSEQ multiplex PCR; TCRdb stores in-frame clones only, minus some. The DNA gave D and trimming, while V, J and clone size come from that table. The data hold roughly 250,000 clones, with around 83% observed a single time. The germline gives CDR1 KGHSH, CDR2 LQKENI. The V end was cut by 0 bases, the J end by 2 bases, with 7 bases between. The CDR3 covers 14 residues. The sample comprised peripheral blood. This chain links TRBV18 with TRBJ1-2; no firm D call. The clonotype originates from a woman of 80 years or more with acute or convalescent COVID-19. CDR3: CASSPPFSNYGYTF. The CDR3 DNA reads as TGTGCCAGCTCACCACCTTTTTCAAACTATGGCTACACCTTC.